The entry below describes one T cell receptor (beta chain). The source of the sample is a study of blood T cell repertoires in COVID-19. Study details: Sources were T cells, B-cell-depleted T cells, or PBMCs; the material itself was cDNA or gDNA.

Cohort 3 donors counted as recovered after two negative PCRs, clearance, or resolved symptoms. Unmatched junction bases numbered 1, after V lost 4 bases and J lost 5 bases. From germline, CDR1 is SQVTM and CDR2 ANQGSEA. This CDR3 has 11 residues. Original methodology: Amplified reference gene primers provided the basis for estimating nucleated cell counts. Generated by immunoSEQ multiplex PCR, the TCRdb table keeps only in-frame clones and is missing some. V and J calls and clone size come straight from that table; D and trimming were deduced from the DNA. This sample yields around 200,000 clones, of which approximately 84% are seen a single time; roughly 3% belongs to the top ten.

Sequenced material: PBMCs or T cells enriched from blood (not recorded which). This TCR came from a woman aged 30 to 39 who had recovered from COVID-19. The chain carries TRBV29-1 and TRBJ2-5, with 7 nucleotides matching TRBD1. Here the CDR3 reads CSVATGETQYF. In DNA form, the CDR3 reads TGCAGCGTTGCGACAGGGGAGACCCAGTACTTC.